These T cell receptor beta chains were read from a single sample in a study of blood T cell repertoires in COVID-19. The table came from immunoSEQ multiplex PCR; TCRdb's copy has only in-frame clones and leaves some out. The profile shows 250,000 or so clones, around nine tenths of them singletons. What was sequenced was peripheral blood. These receptors were obtained from a woman aged 70-85 years with active or convalescent COVID-19. CDR3s include the opening cysteine and the closing phenylalanine or tryptophan. A D gene is named only where the DNA matches it firmly. Rows give clone size only sometimes, using once, few, many, or a class for an expanded clone.

cdr3_length	d_call	v_call	j_call	clone_size	cdr3_aa	cdr3_nt
14	-	TRBV3-1/TRBV3-2	TRBJ2-2	-	CASTPRTNTGELFF	TGTGCCAGCACCCCGCGGACGAACACCGGGGAGCTGTTTTTT
14	TRBD1	TRBV27	TRBJ1-1	few	CASSFGQGGGRAFF	TGTGCCAGCAGTTTCGGACAGGGAGGTGGTAGAGCTTTCTTT
13	-	TRBV9	TRBJ1-1	-	CASSGGGSTEAFF	TGTGCCAGCAGCGGAGGGGGAAGCACTGAAGCTTTCTTT
15	-	TRBV7-2	TRBJ1-2	-	CASSSPTAPGYGYTF	TGTGCCAGCAGCTCTCCGACAGCCCCAGGGTATGGCTACACCTTC
13	TRBD1	TRBV12-3/TRBV12-4	TRBJ1-2	-	CASSGTGNYGYTF	TGTGCCAGCAGTGGGACAGGCAACTATGGCTACACCTTC
13	-	TRBV4-1	TRBJ2-2	once	CASTPQETGELFF	TGCGCCAGCACCCCACAGGAGACCGGGGAGCTGTTTTTT
14	TRBD1	TRBV2	TRBJ1-1	-	CASRGGQVNTEAFF	TGTGCCAGCAGAGGTGGACAGGTGAACACTGAAGCTTTCTTT
15	-	TRBV6-5	TRBJ2-2	-	CASSLTGRGTGELFF	TGTGCCAGCAGTTTGACTGGCCGGGGGACCGGGGAGCTGTTTTTT
17	-	TRBV7-9	TRBJ2-6	-	CASSLGHPGSGANVLTF	TGTGCCAGCAGCTTAGGACATCCAGGCTCTGGGGCCAACGTCCTGACTTTC
14	TRBD2	TRBV18	TRBJ2-7	-	CASESGLSSYEQYF	TGTGCCAGCGAGTCGGGACTAAGCTCCTACGAGCAGTACTTC
14	-	TRBV9	TRBJ2-1	-	CASSVRDSLDEQFF	TGTGCCAGCAGCGTAAGGGACTCCCTCGATGAGCAGTTCTTC
16	TRBD1	TRBV5-1	TRBJ2-1	-	CASSLSSTVGTGDGFF	TGCGCCAGCAGCTTGTCGTCCACCGTGGGGACAGGGGATGGGTTCTTC
13	TRBD1	TRBV6-5	TRBJ2-1	-	CASDDPTGGKQFF	TGTGCCAGCGACGACCCGACAGGGGGCAAGCAGTTCTTC
14	-	TRBV2	TRBJ1-5	-	CASSEQGLSQPQHF	TGTGCCAGCAGTGAGCAGGGCTTGTCTCAGCCCCAGCATTTT
12	-	TRBV5-6	TRBJ2-1	-	CASRAGFNEQFF	TGTGCCAGCAGAGCAGGGTTCAATGAGCAGTTCTTC
14	-	TRBV19	TRBJ1-1	-	CASSAERGNTEAFF	TGTGCCAGTAGTGCTGAACGGGGGAACACTGAGGCTTTCTTT
14	-	TRBV7-2	TRBJ2-3	few	CASSFDRSTDTQYF	TGTGCCAGCAGCTTTGACAGGAGCACAGATACGCAGTATTTT
13	-	TRBV12-3/TRBV12-4	TRBJ1-2	-	CASSTTANYGYTF	TGTGCCAGCAGTACGACAGCGAACTATGGCTACACCTTC
16	TRBD2	TRBV9	TRBJ2-1	-	CASSVVGSVSGGEQFF	TGTGCCAGCAGCGTAGTTGGGTCGGTTAGCGGGGGTGAGCAGTTCTTC
15	-	TRBV3-1/TRBV3-2	TRBJ1-3	-	CASSQDSLGTGAIYF	TGTGCCAGCAGCCAAGATTCCCTGGGGACTGGGGCCATATATTTT
15	-	TRBV3-1/TRBV3-2	TRBJ1-4	-	CASSQGRGASEKLFF	TGTGCCAGCAGCCAAGGCCGGGGAGCCTCTGAAAAACTGTTTTTT
19	-	TRBV21-1	TRBJ1-5	few	CASSKALLTHRDRGQPQHF	TGTGCCAGCAGCAAAGCGCTGTTAACCCATCGGGACAGGGGGCAGCCCCAGCATTTT
11	-	TRBV5-1	TRBJ2-7	once	CASQGLQEQYF	TGCGCCAGTCAGGGCCTTCAAGAGCAGTACTTC
14	-	TRBV3-1/TRBV3-2	TRBJ1-6	-	CASSSKTGNSPLHF	TGTGCCAGCAGCTCAAAAACAGGGAATTCACCCCTCCACTTT
13	-	TRBV18	TRBJ2-5	-	CASFREQGETQYF	TGTGCCAGCTTCCGGGAGCAAGGGGAGACCCAGTACTTC
15	TRBD1	TRBV6-2/TRBV6-3	TRBJ1-5	-	CASSYPGGSNQPQHF	TGTGCCAGCAGTTACCCAGGGGGAAGCAATCAGCCCCAGCATTTT
17	TRBD1	TRBV2	TRBJ1-5	-	CASSEGSGQVFHQPQHF	TGTGCCAGCAGTGAAGGTTCGGGACAGGTCTTCCATCAGCCCCAGCATTTT
15	TRBD1	TRBV6-5	TRBJ1-1	-	CASSYDGQGATEAFF	TGTGCCAGCAGTTACGATGGACAGGGGGCTACTGAAGCTTTCTTT
12	-	TRBV6-2/TRBV6-3	TRBJ2-2	-	CASSQRRGELFF	TGTGCCAGCAGCCAACGGAGGGGGGAGCTGTTTTTT
14	-	TRBV29-1	TRBJ1-3	-	CSVALMSSGNTIYF	TGCAGCGTAGCCCTTATGAGCTCTGGAAACACCATATATTTT
17	TRBD1	TRBV9	TRBJ1-2	-	CASSAGRGTGVVTGYTF	TGTGCCAGCAGCGCTGGGCGCGGGACAGGGGTAGTGACTGGCTACACCTTC
19	TRBD1	TRBV4-2	TRBJ1-6	-	CASSQRIGQAYSYNSPLHF	TGTGCCAGCAGCCAACGAATCGGACAGGCATACTCCTATAATTCACCCCTCCACTTT
15	TRBD2	TRBV5-5	TRBJ2-1	-	CASSSVAGGLNEQFF	TGTGCCAGCAGCTCCGTAGCGGGGGGGCTGAATGAGCAGTTCTTC
13	TRBD1	TRBV3-1/TRBV3-2	TRBJ1-2	-	CASSYPGGDGYTF	TGTGCCAGCAGCTATCCAGGGGGCGATGGCTACACCTTC
15	-	TRBV10-3	TRBJ1-2	-	CAISESGTGDYGYTF	TGTGCCATCAGTGAGTCAGGCACCGGGGACTATGGCTACACCTTC
15	-	TRBV5-8	TRBJ1-3	-	CASSLGQHSGNTIYF	TGTGCCAGCAGCTTGGGACAGCACTCTGGAAACACCATATATTTT
13	TRBD1	TRBV7-9	TRBJ1-2	-	CASRIQGAYGYTF	TGTGCCAGCAGAATACAGGGGGCTTATGGCTACACCTTC
16	TRBD2	TRBV5-1	TRBJ2-3	-	CASSLLTSGGTDTQYF	TGCGCCAGCAGCTTGCTGACTAGCGGGGGCACAGATACGCAGTATTTT
14	-	TRBV19	TRBJ1-3	-	CASRDGGTGNTIYF	TGTGCCAGTAGGGACGGGGGAACTGGAAACACCATATATTTT
14	-	TRBV2	TRBJ1-5	-	CASSEEAGDQPQHF	TGTGCCAGCAGTGAGGAGGCGGGTGATCAGCCCCAGCATTTT
16	TRBD1	TRBV7-2	TRBJ1-4	once	CASSLVGQGEGEKLFF	TGTGCCAGCAGCTTAGTGGGACAGGGGGAGGGGGAAAAACTGTTTTTT
15	-	TRBV2	TRBJ1-1	-	CASSNRGRGNTEAFF	TGTGCCAGCAGCAATCGGGGGAGGGGGAACACTGAAGCTTTCTTT
15	-	TRBV7-8	TRBJ1-5	-	CASSLLYRETQPQHF	TGTGCCAGCAGCTTATTATACAGGGAGACTCAGCCCCAGCATTTT
13	-	TRBV6-5	TRBJ1-5	-	CASRRDSTRRQHF	TGTGCCAGCAGGAGAGACAGCACCAGACGCCAGCATTTT
14	TRBD1	TRBV3-1/TRBV3-2	TRBJ1-2	once	CASRLTGGNYGYTF	TGTGCCAGCAGGCTAACAGGGGGAAACTATGGCTACACCTTC